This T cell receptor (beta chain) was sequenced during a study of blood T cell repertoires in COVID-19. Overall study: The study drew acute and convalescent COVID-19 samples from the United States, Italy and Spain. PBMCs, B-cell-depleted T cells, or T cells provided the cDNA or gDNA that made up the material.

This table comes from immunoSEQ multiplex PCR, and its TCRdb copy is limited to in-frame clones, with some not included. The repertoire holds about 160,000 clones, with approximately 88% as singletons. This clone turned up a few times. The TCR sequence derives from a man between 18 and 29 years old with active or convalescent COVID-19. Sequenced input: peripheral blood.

The CDR3 loop is CATSRGGTGANVLTF. In DNA, the CDR3 is TGTGCCACCAGCAGGGGGGGTACTGGGGCCAACGTCCTGACTTTC. The chain has TRBV15 and TRBJ2-6, with D perhaps TRBD2 (6 bases). Per germline, CDR1 LNHNV and CDR2 YYDKDF (reference sequence). The CDR3 runs 15 residues. Deletions cut 3 bases from V and 2 bases from J, with 8 bases between.